This TCR beta chain came from a study of lymphopenia after photon versus proton radiotherapy. The repertoire was sequenced with immunoSEQ multiplex PCR; TCRdb's copy has only in-frame clones and lacks some. The sample has 150,000 or so clones; around 85% are singletons. About this clone itself: Its antigen remains unidentified.

The study, taken as a whole, reports: Post-nadir diversity loss with photons came from oligoclonal expansion, particularly CD8+ Temra cells. Proton therapy kept repertoires fairly stable, unlike photons, which gained effector/memory cells.

Germline V lookup: CDR1 SGHRS, CDR2 YFSETQ. The CDR3 totals 14 residues. The junction had 10 bases not matched to a gene; V was cut back by 5 bases and J by 6 bases. The receptor comes from a man between 50 and 59 years old with gastric cancer. The J gene is TRBJ2-7, the V gene TRBV5-1, with 8 bases identical to TRBD2. Here the sequenced sample was peripheral blood, taken from a patient treated with photon-based radiotherapy. The CDR3 sequence: CASSMAGGGLEQYF. As DNA, the CDR3 is TGCGCCAGCAGTATGGCGGGAGGAGGCCTCGAGCAGTACTTC.